This passage covers 11 T cell receptor beta chains from one sample sequenced in a study of T cells expressing NK-cell markers. TCRdb reprocessed the 5' RACE reads, with one entry per CDR3 protein and no DNA. The repertoire shows about 260,000 distinct CDR3 sequences; the top ten hold about 0.4%. Sequencing input: blood T cells: a sorted CD56 or NKG2C T cell subset, CD4+ or CD8+ T cells, or bulk PBMC T cells (not recorded which). These receptor sequences come from a young man in good health.

This rearrangement joins TRBV4-1 to TRBJ2-3. Germline CDR1 and CDR2: MGHRA and YSYEKL. This CDR3 contains 14 residues. CDR3 amino acids: CASSARLNTDTQYF.

V usage is TRBV19 and J usage is TRBJ1-6; the TCRdb D gene call, TRBD1, has no DNA to confirm it. Germline CDR1 is LNHDA and CDR2 is SQIVND (reference sequence). The CDR3 runs to 15 residues. The CDR3 loop reads CASSAPGPTNSPLHF. Supplemented by reference TRBV19 and TRBJ1-6, the full variable domain reads DGGITQSPKYLFRKEGQNVTLSCEQNLNHDAMYWYRQDPGQGLRLIYYSQIVNDFQKGDIAEGYSVSREKKESFPLTVTSAQKNPTAFYLCASSAPGPTNSPLHFGNGTRLTVT.

The chain couples TRBV24-1 to TRBJ2-1; the D gene TCRdb calls, TRBD2, cannot be checked with no DNA. CDR1 and CDR2 (germline): KGHDR, SFDVKD. The CDR3 has 14 amino acids. CDR3 in amino acids: CATNEGEAYNEQFF.

V and J are TRBV29-1 and TRBJ2-6; TCRdb lists TRBD2, though no DNA is available to test this call. This CDR3 is built from 17 residues. The germline gives CDR1 SQVTM, CDR2 ANQGSEA. This CDR3 reads CSVAPSGAVSGANVLTF.

This sequence joins TRBV18 and TRBJ2-3; without DNA, the TCRdb call of TRBD1 cannot be checked. The CDR3 extends over 13 amino acids. The germline V gene has CDR1 KGHSH and CDR2 LQKENI. The CDR3 loop reads CASSPNNRDVQYF.

The CDR3 here is CASSFSPREAFF. V usage is TRBV12-3 or TRBV12-4 and J usage is TRBJ1-1. The CDR3 is made up of 12 amino acids.

The genes are TRBV4-2 and TRBJ2-1; with no DNA, the TCRdb D assignment of TRBD2 cannot be verified. Germline-derived CDR1 and CDR2 are LGHNA and YNFKEQ. The CDR3 is 17 amino acids. CDR3 sequence: CASSQESLTSGRGEQFF.

The chain recombines TRBV5-6 with TRBJ1-5; TCRdb indicates TRBD1, and absent DNA this call remains unverified. In germline, CDR1 is SGHDT, CDR2 YYEEEE. The CDR3 is made up of 14 amino acids. The CDR3 reads CASSLVGVGQPQHF.

The chain uses TRBV4-2 and TRBJ2-2; TCRdb's assignment of TRBD2 cannot be checked, as there is no DNA. The CDR3 totals 18 residues. The germline CDR1 and CDR2 sequences are LGHNA and YNFKEQ. CDR3 protein: CASSQVKAGGPGTGELFF.

The genes are TRBV7-2 and TRBJ2-3; with no DNA, the TCRdb D assignment of TRBD1 cannot be verified. Looked up from germline, CDR1 is SGHTA and CDR2 is FQGNSA. The CDR3 loop spans 14 amino acids. The chain's CDR3 is CASSPDRSINTQYF. Full variable domain (rest looked up from reference TRBV7-2 and TRBJ2-3): GAGVSQSPSNKVTEKGKDVELRCDPISGHTALYWYRQSLGQGLEFLIYFQGNSAPDKSGLPSDRFSAERTGGSVSTLTIQRTQQEDSAVYLCASSPDRSINTQYFGPGTRLTVL.

V and J are TRBV9 and TRBJ2-4. The CDR3 spans 13 residues. Germline loops: CDR1 SGDLS, CDR2 YYNGEE. CDR3 loop: CASSSEAKNIQYF.